The present entry profiles one T cell receptor beta chain with its context. Its antigen is unidentified. Germline V gene lookup returns CDR1 SQVTM and CDR2 ANQGSEA. Trimming took 1 base from V and 2 from J, leaving 12 bases between them. CDR3 length: 14 residues. This sample was included in a study of OX40 agonist ivuxolimab in advanced cancers. Overall study context: The study treated patients with ivuxolimab, an agonistic anti-OX40 (CD134) antibody. Patients enrolled in dose escalation were diagnosed with hepatocellular carcinoma, melanoma, renal cell or head and neck cancer. Findings of the study overall: Clonal expansion in partial responders at 0.1-3.0 mg/kg ranked among the lowest.

Data came from immunoSEQ multiplex PCR; TCRdb stores just in-frame clones and leaves some out. The sample has 55,000 to 75,000 clones; around 82% are singletons. The rearrangement joins TRBV29-1 to TRBJ2-7, with D unresolved. The source material was CD4+ or CD8+ T cells sorted from blood, sampled in a trial of the OX40 agonist ivuxolimab. This TCR came from an adult with an advanced solid tumor such as melanoma, head and neck, liver or kidney cancer. The CDR3 sequence: CSVEGTLGTYEQYF. The CDR3 DNA sequence: TGCAGCGTTGAAGGGACGCTTGGAACCTACGAGCAGTACTTC.